This record concerns one TCR beta chain sequence. Its antigen is not identified. This entry is derived from a study of T cells in narcolepsy. Overall study findings and caveats: Autoreactive clonotypes reportedly recurred in blood of same and different patients, not controls. HCRT-specific and TRIB2-specific autoreactive clonotypes appeared among same-patient CSF and blood CD4+ clonotypes.

Here immunoSEQ multiplex PCR was the method, and the copy in TCRdb shows in-frame clones only, minus some. The sample has about 34,000 clones, around four fifths seen once. The CDR3 length is 15 residues. Germline V gene lookup returns CDR1 PRHDT and CDR2 FYEKMQ (reference sequence). V lost 1 base and J 2 bases, leaving 12 bases between the germline ends. The material sequenced was CD45RA- memory CD4+ T cells from PBMCs. The chain uses TRBV13 and TRBJ2-7; a weak D match, TRBD1 (6 bases). The TCR comes from a human donor with narcolepsy. The CDR3 loop is CASSLDSQGTYEQYF. DNA of the CDR3: TGTGCCAGCAGCTTAGACTCCCAGGGGACCTACGAGCAGTACTTC. The entire variable domain, with the rest obtained from reference TRBV13 and TRBJ2-7, is as follows: AAGVIQSPRHLIKEKRETATLKCYPIPRHDTVYWYQQGPGQDPQFLISFYEKMQSDKGSIPDRFSAQQFSDYHSELNMSSLELGDSALYFCASSLDSQGTYEQYFGPGTRLTVT.